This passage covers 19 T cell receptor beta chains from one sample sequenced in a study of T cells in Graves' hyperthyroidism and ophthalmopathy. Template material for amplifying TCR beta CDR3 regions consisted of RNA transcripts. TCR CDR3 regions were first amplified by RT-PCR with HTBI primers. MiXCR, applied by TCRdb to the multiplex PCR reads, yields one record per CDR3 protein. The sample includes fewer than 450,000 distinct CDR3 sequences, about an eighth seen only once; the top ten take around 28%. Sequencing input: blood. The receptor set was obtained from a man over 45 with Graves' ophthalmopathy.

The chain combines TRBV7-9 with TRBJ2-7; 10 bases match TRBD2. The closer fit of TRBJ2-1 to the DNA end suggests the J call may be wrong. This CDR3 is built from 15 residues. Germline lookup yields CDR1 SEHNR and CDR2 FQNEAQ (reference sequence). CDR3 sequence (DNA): TGTGCCAGCAGCCAGGGACTAGCGAGCTCGAATGAGCAGTTCTTC. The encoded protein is CASSQGLASSNEQFF.

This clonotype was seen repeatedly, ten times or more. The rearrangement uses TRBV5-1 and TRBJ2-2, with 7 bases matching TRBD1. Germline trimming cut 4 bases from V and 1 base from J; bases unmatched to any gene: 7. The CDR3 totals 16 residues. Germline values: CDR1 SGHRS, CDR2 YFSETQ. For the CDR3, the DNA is TGCGCCAGCAGCCAACAGGGGCCCGAGAACACCGGGGAGCTGTTTTTT. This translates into CASSQQGPENTGELFF.

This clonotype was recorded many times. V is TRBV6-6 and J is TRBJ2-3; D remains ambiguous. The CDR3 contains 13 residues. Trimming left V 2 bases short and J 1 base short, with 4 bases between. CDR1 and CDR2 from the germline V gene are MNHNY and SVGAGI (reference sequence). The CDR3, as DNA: TGTGCCAGCAGTTACAGTGGCACAGATACGCAGTATTTT. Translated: CASSYSGTDTQYF.

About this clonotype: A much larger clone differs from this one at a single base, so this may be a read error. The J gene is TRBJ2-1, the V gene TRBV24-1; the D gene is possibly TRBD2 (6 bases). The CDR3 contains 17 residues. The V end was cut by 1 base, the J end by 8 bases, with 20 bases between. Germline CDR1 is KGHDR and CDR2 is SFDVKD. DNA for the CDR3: TGTGCCACCAGTGATTTTCTGGGATCGGAGGGCACCGATGAGCAGTTCTTC. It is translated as CATSDFLGSEGTDEQFF.

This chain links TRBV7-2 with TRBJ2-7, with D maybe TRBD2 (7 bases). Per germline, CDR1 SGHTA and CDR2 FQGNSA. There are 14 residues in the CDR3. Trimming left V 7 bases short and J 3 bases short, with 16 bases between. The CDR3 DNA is TGTGCCAGCACCACCCCAGGGGAGGGCTACGAGCAGTACTTC. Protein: CASTTPGEGYEQYF. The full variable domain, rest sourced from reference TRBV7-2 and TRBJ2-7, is GAGVSQSPSNKVTEKGKDVELRCDPISGHTALYWYRQSLGQGLEFLIYFQGNSAPDKSGLPSDRFSAERTGGSVSTLTIQRTQQEDSAVYLCASTTPGEGYEQYFGPGTRLTVT.

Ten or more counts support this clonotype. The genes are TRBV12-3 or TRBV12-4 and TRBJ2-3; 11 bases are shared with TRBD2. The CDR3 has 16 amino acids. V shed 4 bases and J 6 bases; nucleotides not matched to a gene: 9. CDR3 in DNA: TGTGCCAGCAGTTCTGAGTTCTGGACTAGCGGGGATACGCAGTATTTT. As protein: CASSSEFWTSGDTQYF.

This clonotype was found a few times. In nucleotides, the CDR3 is TGTGCCAGCAGTTATAGTGGGGGCAGTTTCACTGAAGCTTTCTTT. Its translation: CASSYSGGSFTEAFF. The chain is built from TRBV25-1 and TRBJ1-1; D is perhaps TRBD1 (6 bases). Germline loops: CDR1 MGHDK, CDR2 SYGVNS. The CDR3 sequence is 15 residues long. V lost 5 bases and J lost 4, with 17 bases in between.

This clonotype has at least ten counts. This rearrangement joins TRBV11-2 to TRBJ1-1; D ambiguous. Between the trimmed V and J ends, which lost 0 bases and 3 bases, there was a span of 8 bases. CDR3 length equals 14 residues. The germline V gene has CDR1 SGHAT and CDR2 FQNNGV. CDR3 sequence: CASSLDIGYTEAFF. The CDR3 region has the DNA TGTGCCAGCAGCTTAGATATTGGGTACACTGAAGCTTTCTTT. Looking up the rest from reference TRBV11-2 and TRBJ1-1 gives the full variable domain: EAGVAQSPRYKIIEKRQSVAFWCNPISGHATLYWYQQILGQGPKLLIQFQNNGVVDDSQLPKDRFSAERLKGVDSTLKIQPAKLEDSAVYLCASSLDIGYTEAFFGQGTRLTVV.

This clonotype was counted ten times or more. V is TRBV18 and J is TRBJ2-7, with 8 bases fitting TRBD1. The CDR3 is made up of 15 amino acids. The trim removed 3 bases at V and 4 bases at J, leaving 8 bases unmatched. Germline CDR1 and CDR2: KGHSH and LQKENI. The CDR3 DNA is TGTGCCAGCTCACCGCTCCAACAGGGGGGTTACGAGCAGTACTTC. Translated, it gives CASSPLQQGGYEQYF.

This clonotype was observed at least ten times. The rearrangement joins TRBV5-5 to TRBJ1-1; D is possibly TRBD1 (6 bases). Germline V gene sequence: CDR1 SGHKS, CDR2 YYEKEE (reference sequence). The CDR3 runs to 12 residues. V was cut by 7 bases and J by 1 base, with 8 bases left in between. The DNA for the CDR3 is TGTGCCAGCGACAGGCCGAACACTGAAGCTTTCTTT. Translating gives CASDRPNTEAFF.

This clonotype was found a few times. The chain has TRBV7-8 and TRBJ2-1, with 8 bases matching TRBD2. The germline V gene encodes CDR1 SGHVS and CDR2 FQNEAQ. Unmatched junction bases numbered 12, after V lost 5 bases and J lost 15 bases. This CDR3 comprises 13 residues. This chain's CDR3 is CASSGPLGTRWFF. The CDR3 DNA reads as TGTGCCAGCAGCGGACCTCTAGGGACTAGGTGGTTCTTC.

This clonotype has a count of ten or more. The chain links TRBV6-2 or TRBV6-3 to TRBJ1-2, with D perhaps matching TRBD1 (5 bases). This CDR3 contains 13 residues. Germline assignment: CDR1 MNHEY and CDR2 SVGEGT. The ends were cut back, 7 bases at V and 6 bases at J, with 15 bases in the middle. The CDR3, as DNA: TGTGCCAGCAAAACGAGGGGAATCGATGGCTACACCTTC. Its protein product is CASKTRGIDGYTF.

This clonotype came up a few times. The chain's CDR3 is CASSLSNRLETQYF. DNA of the CDR3: TGTGCCAGCAGCTTATCTAACAGATTAGAGACCCAGTACTTC. The chain links TRBV7-9 to TRBJ2-5; D gene unclear. Germline-derived CDR1 and CDR2 are SEHNR and FQNEAQ (reference sequence). V was clipped by 2 bases and J by 4 bases, with 11 bases between them. The length of the CDR3 is 14 residues.

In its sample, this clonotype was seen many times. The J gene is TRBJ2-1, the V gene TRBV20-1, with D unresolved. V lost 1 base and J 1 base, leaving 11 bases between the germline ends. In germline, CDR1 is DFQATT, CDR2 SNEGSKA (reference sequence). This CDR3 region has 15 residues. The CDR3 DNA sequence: TGCAGTGCTAGAGCTCCGGCATTATCCTACAATGAGCAGTTCTTC. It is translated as CSARAPALSYNEQFF.

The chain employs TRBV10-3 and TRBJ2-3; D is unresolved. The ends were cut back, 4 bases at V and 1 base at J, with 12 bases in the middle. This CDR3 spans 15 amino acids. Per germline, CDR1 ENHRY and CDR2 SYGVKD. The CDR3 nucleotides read TGTGCCATCAGTGTGTTTAGGGAACGCACAGATACGCAGTATTTT. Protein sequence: CAISVFRERTDTQYF.

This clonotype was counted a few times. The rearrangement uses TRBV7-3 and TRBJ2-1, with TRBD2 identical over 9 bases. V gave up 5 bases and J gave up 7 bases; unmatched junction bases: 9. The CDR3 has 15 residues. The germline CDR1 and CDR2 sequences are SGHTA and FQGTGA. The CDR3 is CASSPGGGRGNEQFF. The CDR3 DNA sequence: TGTGCCAGCAGCCCGGGGGGCGGGAGGGGAAATGAGCAGTTCTTC.

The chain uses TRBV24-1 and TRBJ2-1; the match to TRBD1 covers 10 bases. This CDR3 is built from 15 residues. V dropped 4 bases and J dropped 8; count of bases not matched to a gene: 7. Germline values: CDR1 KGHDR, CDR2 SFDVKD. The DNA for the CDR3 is TGTGCCACCAGTGAGACCGGGACAGGGGACGATGAGCAGTTCTTC. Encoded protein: CATSETGTGDDEQFF.

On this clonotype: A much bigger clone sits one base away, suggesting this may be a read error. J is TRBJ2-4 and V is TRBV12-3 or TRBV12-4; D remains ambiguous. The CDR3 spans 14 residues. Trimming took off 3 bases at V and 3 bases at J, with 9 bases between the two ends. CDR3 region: CASSLDKVKNIQYF. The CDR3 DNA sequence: TGTGCCAGCAGTTTGGATAAGGTCAAAAACATTCAGTACTTC.

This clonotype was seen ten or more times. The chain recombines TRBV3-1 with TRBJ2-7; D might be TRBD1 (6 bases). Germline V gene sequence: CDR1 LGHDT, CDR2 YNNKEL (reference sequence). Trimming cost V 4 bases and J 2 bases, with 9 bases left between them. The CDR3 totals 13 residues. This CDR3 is CASSRDTTYEQYF. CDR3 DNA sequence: TGTGCCAGCAGCCGGGACACCACCTACGAGCAGTACTTC.